One sample yielded the 3 T cell receptor beta chains listed below, sequenced in a study of cytomegalovirus exposure and HLA in healthy donors. Amplification used 60 Vbeta primers and 13 Jbeta primers. TCRdb keeps only in-frame clones here, not all; method: immunoSEQ multiplex PCR. Of 150,000 to 200,000 clones in the sample, roughly 87% were seen once. Sequencing was carried out using PBMCs. The receptors were gathered from a girl in the first two years of life in good health and CMV-seronegative.

V is TRBV2 and J is TRBJ1-2; D might be TRBD1 (6 bases). The CDR3 is made up of 13 amino acids. CDR1 SNHLY and CDR2 FYNNEI come from the germline V gene. V gave up 6 bases and J gave up 7 bases, with 15 bases separating them. CDR3 sequence reads: CASRYRVPSGYTF. CDR3 in DNA: TGTGCCAGCAGGTACAGGGTACCAAGTGGCTACACCTTC.

The genes are TRBV7-2 and TRBJ1-6; a weak D match, TRBD1 (5 bases). The V gene lost 5 bases and the J gene lost 4 bases, with 21 bases spanning the gap. Germline CDR1 SGHTA, CDR2 FQGNSA. There are 18 residues in the CDR3. The CDR3 DNA follows: TGTGCCAGCAGCCCGGGCCGATTAGACAGTATTTATAATTCACCCCTCCACTTT. This codes for CASSPGRLDSIYNSPLHF.

This chain connects TRBV19 to TRBJ1-2, with a weak D call TRBD1 (6 bases). The CDR3 covers 15 residues. The ends were cut back, 3 bases at V and 8 bases at J, with 19 bases in the middle. CDR1 is LNHDA and CDR2 is SQIVND in the germline V gene (reference sequence). CDR3 DNA sequence: TGTGCCAGTAGTATCACCAACAGGGCCCCTAGGGGCTACACCTTC. Its protein product is CASSITNRAPRGYTF.